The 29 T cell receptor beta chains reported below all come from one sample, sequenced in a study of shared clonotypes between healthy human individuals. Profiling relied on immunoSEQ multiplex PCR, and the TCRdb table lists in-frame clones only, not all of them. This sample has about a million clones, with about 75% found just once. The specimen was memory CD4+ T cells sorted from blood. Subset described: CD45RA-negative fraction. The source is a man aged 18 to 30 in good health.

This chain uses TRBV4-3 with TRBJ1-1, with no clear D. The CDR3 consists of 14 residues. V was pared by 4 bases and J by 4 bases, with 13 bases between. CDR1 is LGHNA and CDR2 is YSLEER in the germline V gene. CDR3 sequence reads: CASSLFPGGTEAFF. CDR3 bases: TGCGCCAGCAGCCTCTTCCCGGGAGGCACTGAAGCTTTCTTT.

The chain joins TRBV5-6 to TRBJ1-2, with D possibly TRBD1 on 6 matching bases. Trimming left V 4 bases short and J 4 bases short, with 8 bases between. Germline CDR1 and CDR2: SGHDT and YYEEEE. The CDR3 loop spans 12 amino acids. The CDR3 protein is CASSPQGYGYTF. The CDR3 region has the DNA TGTGCCAGCAGCCCACAGGGCTATGGCTACACCTTC.

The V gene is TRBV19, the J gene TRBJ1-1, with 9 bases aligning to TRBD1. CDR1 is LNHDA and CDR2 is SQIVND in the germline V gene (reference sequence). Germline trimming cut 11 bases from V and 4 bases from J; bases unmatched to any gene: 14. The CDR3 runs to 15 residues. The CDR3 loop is CASRWGDRVPTEAFF. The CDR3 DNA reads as TGTGCCTCGCGATGGGGGGACAGGGTCCCCACTGAAGCTTTCTTT.

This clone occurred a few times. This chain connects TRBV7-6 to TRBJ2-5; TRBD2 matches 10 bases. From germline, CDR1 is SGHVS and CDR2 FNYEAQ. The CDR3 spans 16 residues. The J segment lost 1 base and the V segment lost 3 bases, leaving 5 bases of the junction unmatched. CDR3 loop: CASSLKRGGPQETQYF. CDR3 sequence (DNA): TGTGCCAGCAGCTTGAAGCGGGGGGGACCCCAAGAGACCCAGTACTTC.

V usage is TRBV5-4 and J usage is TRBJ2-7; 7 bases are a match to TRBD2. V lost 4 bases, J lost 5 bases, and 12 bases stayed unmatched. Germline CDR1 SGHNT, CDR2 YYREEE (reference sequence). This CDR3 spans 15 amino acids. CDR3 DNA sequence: TGTGCCAGCAGCCCTCGGGCGGGGAGGGACGACGAGCAGTACTTC. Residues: CASSPRAGRDDEQYF.

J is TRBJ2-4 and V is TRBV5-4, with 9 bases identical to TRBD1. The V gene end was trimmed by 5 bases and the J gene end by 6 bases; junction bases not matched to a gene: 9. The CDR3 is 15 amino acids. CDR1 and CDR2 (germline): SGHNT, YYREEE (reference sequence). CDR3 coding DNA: TGTGCCAGCAGTTGGGGACAGGGTCGCGGAAACATTCAGTACTTC. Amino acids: CASSWGQGRGNIQYF.

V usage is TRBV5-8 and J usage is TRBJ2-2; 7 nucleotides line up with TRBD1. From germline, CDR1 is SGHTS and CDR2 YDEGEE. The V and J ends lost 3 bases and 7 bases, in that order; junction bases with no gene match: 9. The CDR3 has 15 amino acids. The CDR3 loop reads CASSSGTVLIGELFF. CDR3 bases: TGTGCCAGCAGCTCCGGGACAGTACTCATCGGGGAGCTGTTTTTT.

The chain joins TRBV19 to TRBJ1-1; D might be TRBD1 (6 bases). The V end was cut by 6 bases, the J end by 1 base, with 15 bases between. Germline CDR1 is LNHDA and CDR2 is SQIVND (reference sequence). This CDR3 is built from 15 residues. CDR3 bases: TGTGCCAGTAGCCGTCAACAGGGAAGGAACACTGAAGCTTTCTTT. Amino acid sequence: CASSRQQGRNTEAFF.

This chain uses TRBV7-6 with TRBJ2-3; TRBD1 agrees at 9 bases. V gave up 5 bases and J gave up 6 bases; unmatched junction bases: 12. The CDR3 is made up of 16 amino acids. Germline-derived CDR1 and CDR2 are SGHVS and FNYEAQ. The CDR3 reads CASSGRQGGLSDTQYF. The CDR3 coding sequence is TGTGCCAGCAGCGGAAGACAGGGGGGACTTTCGGATACGCAGTATTTT.

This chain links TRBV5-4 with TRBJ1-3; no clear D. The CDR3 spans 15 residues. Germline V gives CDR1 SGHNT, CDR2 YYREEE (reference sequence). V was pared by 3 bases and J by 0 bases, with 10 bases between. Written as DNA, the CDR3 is TGTGCCAGCAGCTCGGCCCGGAACTCTGGAAACACCATATATTTT. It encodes CASSSARNSGNTIYF.

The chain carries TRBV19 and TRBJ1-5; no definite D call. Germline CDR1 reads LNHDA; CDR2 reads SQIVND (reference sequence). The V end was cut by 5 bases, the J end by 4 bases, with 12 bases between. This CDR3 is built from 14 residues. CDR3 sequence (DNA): TGTGCCAGTAGTCCCGCCTCGATAAATCAGCCCCAGCATTTT. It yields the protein CASSPASINQPQHF.

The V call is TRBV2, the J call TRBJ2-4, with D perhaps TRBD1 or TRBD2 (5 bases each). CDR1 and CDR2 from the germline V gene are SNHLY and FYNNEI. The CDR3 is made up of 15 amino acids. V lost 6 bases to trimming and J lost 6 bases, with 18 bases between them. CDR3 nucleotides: TGTGCCAGCAGCGGAGGCAGGGAAACCAGAAACATTCAGTACTTC. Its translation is CASSGGRETRNIQYF.

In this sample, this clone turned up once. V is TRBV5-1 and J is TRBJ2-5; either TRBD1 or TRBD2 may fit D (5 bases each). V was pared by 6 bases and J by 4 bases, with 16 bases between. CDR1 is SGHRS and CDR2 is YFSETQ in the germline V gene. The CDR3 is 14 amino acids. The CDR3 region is CASNRDPLGETQYF. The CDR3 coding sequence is TGCGCCAGCAACCGGGACCCTCTTGGAGAGACCCAGTACTTC.

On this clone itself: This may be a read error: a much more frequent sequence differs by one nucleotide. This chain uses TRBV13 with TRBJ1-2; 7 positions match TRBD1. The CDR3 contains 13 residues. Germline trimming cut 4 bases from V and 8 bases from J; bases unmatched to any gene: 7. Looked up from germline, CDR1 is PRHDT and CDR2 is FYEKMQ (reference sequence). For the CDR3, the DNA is TGTGCCAGCAGCTCCCGACAGGGCCGCGGCTACACCTTC. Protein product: CASSSRQGRGYTF.

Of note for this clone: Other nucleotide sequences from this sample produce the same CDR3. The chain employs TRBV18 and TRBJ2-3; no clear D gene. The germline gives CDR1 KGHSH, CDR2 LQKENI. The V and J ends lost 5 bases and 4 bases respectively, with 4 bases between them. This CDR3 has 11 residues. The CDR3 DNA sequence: TGTGCCAGCTCAAGGGCAGATACGCAGTATTTT. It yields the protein CASSRADTQYF.

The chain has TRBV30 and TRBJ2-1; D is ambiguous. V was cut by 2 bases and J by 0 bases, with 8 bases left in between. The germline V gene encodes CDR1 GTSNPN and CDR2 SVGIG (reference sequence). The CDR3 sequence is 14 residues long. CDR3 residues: CAWSNSASYNEQFF. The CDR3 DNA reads TGTGCCTGGAGTAACAGTGCCTCCTACAATGAGCAGTTCTTC.

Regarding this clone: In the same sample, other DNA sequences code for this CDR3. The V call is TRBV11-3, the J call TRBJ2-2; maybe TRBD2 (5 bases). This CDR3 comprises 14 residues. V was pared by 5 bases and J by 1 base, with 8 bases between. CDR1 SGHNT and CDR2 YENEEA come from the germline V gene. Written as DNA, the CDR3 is TGTGCCAGCAGCCCAGGACTGAACACCGGGGAGCTGTTTTTT. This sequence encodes CASSPGLNTGELFF.

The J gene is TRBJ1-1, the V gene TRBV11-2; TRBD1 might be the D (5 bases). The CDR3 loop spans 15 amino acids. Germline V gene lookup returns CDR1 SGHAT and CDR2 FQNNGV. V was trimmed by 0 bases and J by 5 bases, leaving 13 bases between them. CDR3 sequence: CASSLEGRVRTEAFF. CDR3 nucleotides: TGTGCCAGCAGCTTAGAAGGCAGGGTGAGGACTGAAGCTTTCTTT.

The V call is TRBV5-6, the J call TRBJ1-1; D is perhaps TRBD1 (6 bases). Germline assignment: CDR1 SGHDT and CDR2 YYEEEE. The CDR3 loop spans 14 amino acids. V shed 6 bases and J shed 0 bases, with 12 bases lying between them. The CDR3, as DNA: TGTGCCAGCACCCATAGGGGGGTGAACACTGAAGCTTTCTTT. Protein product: CASTHRGVNTEAFF.

CDR3 DNA sequence: TGTGCCTGGAGTGAGGTTAACTATGGCTACACCTTC. As protein: CAWSEVNYGYTF. The chain combines TRBV30 with TRBJ1-2; D call uncertain. This CDR3 has 12 residues. V lost 1 base to trimming and J lost 1 base, with 4 bases between them. The germline gives CDR1 GTSNPN, CDR2 SVGIG (reference sequence).

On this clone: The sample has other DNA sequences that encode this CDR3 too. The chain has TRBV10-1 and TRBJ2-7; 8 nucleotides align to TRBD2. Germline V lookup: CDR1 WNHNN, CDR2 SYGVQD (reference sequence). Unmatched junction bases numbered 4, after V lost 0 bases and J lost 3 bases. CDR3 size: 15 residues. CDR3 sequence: CASSESASGSYEQYF. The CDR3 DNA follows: TGCGCCAGCAGTGAGTCCGCGAGCGGGAGCTACGAGCAGTACTTC.

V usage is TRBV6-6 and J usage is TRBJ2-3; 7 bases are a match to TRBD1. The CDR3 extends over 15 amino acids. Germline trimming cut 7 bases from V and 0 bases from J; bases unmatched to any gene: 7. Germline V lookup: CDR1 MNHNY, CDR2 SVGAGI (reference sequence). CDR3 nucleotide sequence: TGTGCCAGCAACGACAGGGCGGAAAGCACAGATACGCAGTATTTT. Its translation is CASNDRAESTDTQYF.

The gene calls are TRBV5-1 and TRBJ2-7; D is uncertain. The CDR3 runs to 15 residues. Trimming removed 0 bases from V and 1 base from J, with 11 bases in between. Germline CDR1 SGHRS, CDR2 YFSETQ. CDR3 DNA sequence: TGCGCCAGCAGCTTGGGCCCCAGACCGTCCTACGAGCAGTACTTC. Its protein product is CASSLGPRPSYEQYF. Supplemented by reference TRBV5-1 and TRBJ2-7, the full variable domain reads KAGVTQTPRYLIKTRGQQVTLSCSPISGHRSVSWYQQTPGQGLQFLFEYFSETQRNKGNFPGRFSGRQFSNSRSEMNVSTLELGDSALYLCASSLGPRPSYEQYFGPGTRLTVT.

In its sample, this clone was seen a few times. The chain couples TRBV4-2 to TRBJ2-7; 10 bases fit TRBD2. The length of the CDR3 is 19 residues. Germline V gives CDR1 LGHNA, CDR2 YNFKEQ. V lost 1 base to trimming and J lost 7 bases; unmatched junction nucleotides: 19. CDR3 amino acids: CASSQGMDLRTSGPWEQYF. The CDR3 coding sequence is TGTGCCAGCAGCCAAGGAATGGACCTCAGGACTAGCGGCCCTTGGGAGCAGTACTTC.

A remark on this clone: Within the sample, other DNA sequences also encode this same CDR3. This CDR3 reads CSVPGLAGGTDTQYF. The CDR3 coding sequence is TGCAGCGTTCCTGGACTAGCGGGGGGCACAGATACGCAGTATTTT. V gene TRBV29-1 combines with J gene TRBJ2-3; 13 bases are a match to TRBD2. The CDR3 has 15 amino acids. Trimming cost V 5 bases and J 1 base; bases outside gene matches: 3. The V gene's germline CDR1 is SQVTM and CDR2 ANQGSEA.

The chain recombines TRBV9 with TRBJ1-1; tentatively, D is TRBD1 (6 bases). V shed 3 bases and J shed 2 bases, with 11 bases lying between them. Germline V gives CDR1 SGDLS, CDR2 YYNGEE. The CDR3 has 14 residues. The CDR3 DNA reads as TGTGCCAGCAGCGCTCGGGGGGCAAACACTGAAGCTTTCTTT. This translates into CASSARGANTEAFF.

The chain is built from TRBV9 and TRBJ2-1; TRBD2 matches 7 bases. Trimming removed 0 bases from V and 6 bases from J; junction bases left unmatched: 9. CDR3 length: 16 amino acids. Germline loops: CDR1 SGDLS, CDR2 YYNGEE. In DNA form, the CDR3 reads TGTGCCAGCAGCGTAGTACCTAGCGGAGCATCCAATGAGCAGTTCTTC. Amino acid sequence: CASSVVPSGASNEQFF.

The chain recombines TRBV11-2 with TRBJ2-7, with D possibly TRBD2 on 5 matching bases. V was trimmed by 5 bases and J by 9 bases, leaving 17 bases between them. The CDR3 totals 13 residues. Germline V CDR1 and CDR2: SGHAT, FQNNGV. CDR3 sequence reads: CASSPSGLRGQYF. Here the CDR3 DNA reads TGTGCCAGCAGCCCCTCTGGGCTCCGGGGGCAGTACTTC.

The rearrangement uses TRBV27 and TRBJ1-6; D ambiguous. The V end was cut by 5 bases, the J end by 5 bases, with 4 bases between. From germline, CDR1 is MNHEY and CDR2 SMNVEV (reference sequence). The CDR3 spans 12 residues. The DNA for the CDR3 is TGTGCCAGCAGTACAAATAATTCACCCCTCCACTTT. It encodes CASSTNNSPLHF.